This T cell receptor beta chain comes out of a study of cytomegalovirus exposure and HLA in healthy donors. Study observations and caveats: TCR beta sequences reportedly predicted most subjects' HLA-A and HLA-B alleles accurately.

PCR was performed using 60 Vbeta and 13 Jbeta primers. Profiling relied on immunoSEQ multiplex PCR, and the TCRdb table lists in-frame clones only, not all of them. The ten most abundant clones cover around 3.4% of a sample with 80,000 to 100,000 clones. As concerns this clone: The antigen remains undetermined.

Germline trimming cut 3 bases from V and 4 bases from J; bases unmatched to any gene: 5. Germline V gene data show CDR1 as SGHRS and CDR2 as YFSETQ. The CDR3 has 14 residues. The sequenced sample consisted of PBMCs. V is TRBV5-1 and J is TRBJ1-2, with TRBD1 matching over 8 bases. The origin of this receptor is a woman in her twenties or thirties in good health and CMV-seronegative. The DNA for the CDR3 is TGCGCCAGCAGCTCACCGGGACAGGCCTATGGCTACACCTTC. Protein product: CASSSPGQAYGYTF.